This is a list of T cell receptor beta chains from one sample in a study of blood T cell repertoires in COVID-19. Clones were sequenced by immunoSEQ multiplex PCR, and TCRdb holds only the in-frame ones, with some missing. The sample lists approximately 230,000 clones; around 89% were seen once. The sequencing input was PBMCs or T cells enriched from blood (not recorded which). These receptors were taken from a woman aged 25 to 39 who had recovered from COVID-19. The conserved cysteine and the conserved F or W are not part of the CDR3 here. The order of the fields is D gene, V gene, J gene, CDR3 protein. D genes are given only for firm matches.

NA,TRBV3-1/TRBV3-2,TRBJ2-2,ASSLRQPGELF
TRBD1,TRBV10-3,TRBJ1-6,AISTGGAESPLH
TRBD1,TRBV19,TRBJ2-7,ASSQGASYEQY
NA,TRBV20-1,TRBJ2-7,SAEDNYEQY
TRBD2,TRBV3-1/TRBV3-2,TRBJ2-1,ASSQDLGLAGVREQF
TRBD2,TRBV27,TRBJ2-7,ASSFSGRAPTYEQY
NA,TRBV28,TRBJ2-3,ASRSAVGTDTQY
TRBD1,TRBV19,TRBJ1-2,ASKDRDANYGYT
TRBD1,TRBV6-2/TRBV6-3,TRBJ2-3,ASSYSILQGTDTQY
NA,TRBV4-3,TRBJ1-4,ASSQGVPGAENEKLF
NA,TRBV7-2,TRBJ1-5,ASSFNSNQPQH
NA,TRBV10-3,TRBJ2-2,AISESGRGNTGELF
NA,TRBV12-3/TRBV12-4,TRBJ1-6,ASSYRADSPLH
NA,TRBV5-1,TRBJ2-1,ASSFIAGNDEQF
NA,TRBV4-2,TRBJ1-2,ASSLAGGGYT
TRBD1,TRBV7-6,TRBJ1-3,ASSVTGAGNTIY
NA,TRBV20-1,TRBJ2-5,SGQQETQY
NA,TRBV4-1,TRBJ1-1,ASSRGYALDRRNTEAF
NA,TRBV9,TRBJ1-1,ASSVGSEVGTEAF
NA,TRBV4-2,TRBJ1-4,ASSQQGWTIRTTNEKLF
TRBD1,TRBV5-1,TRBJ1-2,ASSLRDSSLNYGYT
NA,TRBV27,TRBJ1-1,ASSLRSWSVNTEAF
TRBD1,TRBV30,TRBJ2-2,AWSVQDRGNTGELF
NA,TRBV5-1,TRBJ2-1,ASSLVPDNEQF
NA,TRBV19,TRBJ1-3,ASKAASSGNTIY
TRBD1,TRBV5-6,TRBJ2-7,ASSQGAPFVVYEQY
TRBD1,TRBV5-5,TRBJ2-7,ASILPGQPYEQY
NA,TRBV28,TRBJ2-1,ASSFTDLSYNEQF
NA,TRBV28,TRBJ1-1,ASSTPQRSPEAF
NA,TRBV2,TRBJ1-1,ASREGPEAF
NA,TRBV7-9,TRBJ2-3,ASSPRGDADTQY
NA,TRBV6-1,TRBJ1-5,ASSVLGTLYSNQPQH
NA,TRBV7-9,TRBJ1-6,ASSLGLDNSPLH
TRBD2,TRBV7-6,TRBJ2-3,ASSLALGASGRAFQY
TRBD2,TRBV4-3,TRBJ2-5,ASSGAGSLAGKETQY
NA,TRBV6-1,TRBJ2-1,ASSESSTVDEQF
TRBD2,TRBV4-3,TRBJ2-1,ASTSAWLAGDLNEQF
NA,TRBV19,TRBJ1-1,ASSIGARRTEAF
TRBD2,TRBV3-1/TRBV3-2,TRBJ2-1,ASGETSGSSNEQF
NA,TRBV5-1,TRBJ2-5,ASSLDARETQY
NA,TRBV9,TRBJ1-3,ASSVDLSARSGNTIY
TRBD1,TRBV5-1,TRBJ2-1,ASSLSGTGTYEQF